The source of this T cell receptor (beta chain) is a study of PD-1 blockade in mismatch repair-deficient tumors. A word on this clone: Its specificity is unknown.

This CDR3 is built from 13 residues. Trimming shortened V by 4 bases and J by 4 bases, and 8 bases separated the two germline ends. Germline CDR1 reads MNHEY; CDR2 reads SVGAGI. Profiling relied on immunoSEQ multiplex PCR, and the TCRdb table lists in-frame clones only, not all of them. Here the sample spans about 120,000 clones, more than 70% being singletons. General study findings and limits: Tumor-resident clones, often undetectable pretreatment in blood, expanded then contracted after pembrolizumab.

This TCR was sampled from an adult with mismatch repair-deficient cancer. Sequences were derived from peripheral blood, sampled 72 weeks after starting pembrolizumab. This chain links TRBV6-5 with TRBJ2-1; D remains unclear. CDR3 protein: CASSSSAYNEQFF. CDR3 sequence (DNA): TGTGCCAGCAGTTCCTCGGCATACAATGAGCAGTTCTTC.